The 11 T cell receptor beta chains presented below share a single source sample, sequenced in a study of T cell changes during pregnancy in multiple sclerosis. The method was immunoSEQ multiplex PCR; TCRdb's version includes in-frame clones alone and lacks a portion of them. The sample lists around 96,000 clones, roughly 91% occurring once. This material consisted of peripheral blood, taken in the first trimester of pregnancy. The receptor source for this set is a female donor with multiple sclerosis, enrolled in a pregnancy study.

The J gene is TRBJ1-1, the V gene TRBV11-2; 7 bases line up with TRBD1. Trimming took 4 bases from V and 2 from J; bases not matched to a gene: 13. CDR3 length: 17 amino acids. CDR1 and CDR2 from the germline V gene are SGHAT and FQNNGV. The CDR3 DNA sequence: TGTGCCAGCAGCTCAGGTAGGGGGCGGCTTGGAAACACTGAAGCTTTCTTT. Its translation is CASSSGRGRLGNTEAFF.

This chain uses TRBV9 with TRBJ1-5; the match to TRBD1 covers 7 bases. From germline, CDR1 is SGDLS and CDR2 YYNGEE. V shed 4 bases and J 9 bases; nucleotides not matched to a gene: 7. This CDR3 is built from 13 residues. CDR3 loop: CASSPTGMGPQHF. For the CDR3, the DNA is TGTGCCAGCAGCCCGACAGGGATGGGGCCCCAGCATTTT. The full variable domain, its missing parts supplied by reference TRBV9 and TRBJ1-5, is DSGVTQTPKHLITATGQRVTLRCSPRSGDLSVYWYQQSLDQGLQFLIQYYNGEERAKGNILERFSAQQFPDLHSELNLSSLELGDSALYFCASSPTGMGPQHFGDGTRLSIL.

The chain employs TRBV4-2 and TRBJ1-6, with 7 bases matching TRBD1. Germline CDR1 is LGHNA and CDR2 is YNFKEQ. Trimming at V came to 3 bases and at J to 3 bases, leaving 5 bases not matched to a gene. This CDR3 region has 16 residues. Written as DNA, the CDR3 is TGTGCCAGCAGCCACGGACAGGAACTCTATAATTCACCCCTCCACTTT. This encodes CASSHGQELYNSPLHF.

J is TRBJ1-6 and V is TRBV30; maybe TRBD1 (5 bases). Per germline, CDR1 GTSNPN and CDR2 SVGIG (reference sequence). The V end was cut by 1 base, the J end by 6 bases, with 10 bases between. The CDR3 extends over 14 amino acids. The CDR3: CAWSESGGNSPLHF. The CDR3 nucleotides are TGTGCCTGGAGTGAATCCGGGGGTAATTCACCCCTCCACTTT.

V is TRBV5-4 and J is TRBJ2-7, with TRBD1 identical over 11 bases. The CDR3 loop spans 15 amino acids. V was pared by 2 bases and J by 4 bases, with 5 bases of the junction left unmatched. CDR1 and CDR2 (germline): SGHNT, YYREEE (reference sequence). The CDR3 DNA sequence: TGTGCCAGCAGCTTAATTGGACAGGGGGCGTACGAGCAGTACTTC. Translating gives CASSLIGQGAYEQYF.

The chain carries TRBV5-6 and TRBJ2-5; TRBD1 might be the D (5 bases). CDR3 length: 13 residues. The germline V gene has CDR1 SGHDT and CDR2 YYEEEE. V was trimmed by 0 bases and J by 2 bases, leaving 5 bases between them. CDR3 bases: TGTGCCAGCAGCTTGGAGGGGCAAGAGACCCAGTACTTC. It encodes CASSLEGQETQYF.

This sequence joins TRBV5-6 and TRBJ2-7; 8 bases agree with TRBD2. The ends lost 3 bases at V and 5 bases at J; junction bases unmatched: 10. The CDR3 extends over 15 amino acids. Per the germline V gene, CDR1 is SGHDT and CDR2 is YYEEEE. CDR3 DNA: TGTGCCAGCAGCTGGACTAGCCGAGGCGTCCACGAGCAGTACTTC. As protein: CASSWTSRGVHEQYF.

This chain links TRBV11-2 with TRBJ2-1; TRBD2 aligns across 10 bases. CDR3 length: 18 residues. Trimming took 1 base from V and 4 from J; bases not matched to a gene: 10. Looked up from germline, CDR1 is SGHAT and CDR2 is FQNNGV. CDR3 bases: TGTGCCAGCAGCTTAGGTCTTCTAGCGGGGGCCGAGTACAATGAGCAGTTCTTC. Its translation: CASSLGLLAGAEYNEQFF.

The genes are TRBV19 and TRBJ1-2, with D possibly being TRBD1 (5 bases). Germline lookup yields CDR1 LNHDA and CDR2 SQIVND (reference sequence). CDR3 length equals 14 residues. Trimming shortened V by 5 bases and J by 3 bases, and 13 bases separated the two germline ends. The CDR3 sequence: CASSWGRQYYGYTF. The CDR3 bases are TGTGCCAGTAGTTGGGGCAGACAGTACTATGGCTACACCTTC.

V is TRBV28 and J is TRBJ2-1; no clear D. Deletions cut 6 bases from V and 2 bases from J, with 8 bases between. This CDR3 comprises 13 residues. Looked up from germline, CDR1 is MDHEN and CDR2 is SYDVKM. The CDR3 nucleotides read TGTGCCAGCAGAAGGAGTACCTACAATGAGCAGTTCTTC. Protein product: CASRRSTYNEQFF.

CDR3 coding DNA: TGTGCCATCAGTTACCACGGACAGAATTCACCCCTCCACTTT. Residues: CAISYHGQNSPLHF. This chain connects TRBV10-3 to TRBJ1-6, with TRBD1 as a possible D gene (6 bases). The CDR3 covers 14 residues. Trimming pared 5 bases from V and 7 bases from J, leaving 12 bases between. Germline CDR1 and CDR2: ENHRY and SYGVKD.